These 9 T cell receptor beta chains were all obtained from the same sample, sequenced in a study of shared clonotypes between healthy human individuals (dated by TCRdb to between 2020 and 2021). Libraries came from the immunoSEQ multiplex PCR assay. TCRdb's version of the immuneACCESS table is confined to in-frame rearrangements and falls short of the full clone set. An unresolved V gene accounts for under half of the shortfall where checked; the remainder is of unknown origin. The sample includes about 2 million clones, with 85% to 95% observed a single time. The ten largest clonotypes hold roughly 0.13% of the sample. Sequencing used naive CD4+ T cells sorted from blood. The cell subset or site tag for this specimen amounts to: CD45RA+ positively selected. Source of these receptors: a man in his late teens or twenties in good health.

The chain has TRBV5-4 and TRBJ1-2, with a tentative D call TRBD1 (6 bases). The germline V gene encodes CDR1 SGHNT and CDR2 YYREEE (reference sequence). Deletions cut 1 base from V and 6 bases from J, with 7 bases between. This CDR3 is built from 12 residues. This chain's CDR3 is CASSLPGDGYTF. CDR3 sequence (DNA): TGTGCCAGCAGCTTGCCAGGGGATGGCTACACCTTC.

The V call is TRBV18, the J call TRBJ2-1; 11 nucleotides match TRBD2. This CDR3 contains 18 residues. Germline V gives CDR1 KGHSH, CDR2 LQKENI. Unmatched junction bases numbered 18, after V lost 6 bases and J lost 8 bases. CDR3: CASSPIPGTSGGGDEQFF. The CDR3 region has the DNA TGTGCCAGCTCTCCGATTCCCGGGACTAGCGGCGGAGGGGATGAGCAGTTCTTC.

CDR3 sequence reads: CASTERGHGETQYF. The DNA for the CDR3 is TGTGCCAGCACCGAAAGGGGGCACGGGGAGACCCAGTACTTC. The genes are TRBV6-1 and TRBJ2-5, with 7 bases matching TRBD1. Germline trimming cut 7 bases from V and 5 bases from J; bases unmatched to any gene: 10. Germline assignment: CDR1 MNHNS and CDR2 SASEGT. The CDR3 sequence is 14 residues long.

V is TRBV6-6 and J is TRBJ2-1, with D unclear. V was shortened by 6 bases and J by 10 bases, with 10 bases between the two germline ends. The CDR3 is made up of 11 amino acids. From germline, CDR1 is MNHNY and CDR2 SVGAGI (reference sequence). The CDR3 protein is CASSLGLEQFF. CDR3 in DNA: TGTGCCAGCAGCCTCGGTCTAGAGCAGTTCTTC.

The chain links TRBV6-5 to TRBJ1-4; possibly TRBD1 for D (5 bases). CDR3 length: 15 amino acids. CDR1 MNHEY and CDR2 SVGAGI come from the germline V gene. V lost 0 bases, J lost 8 bases, and 13 bases lay in between. The CDR3 nucleotides read TGTGCCAGCAGTTACTCGGCCGGGGGTGAGGAAAAACTGTTTTTT. This gives the protein CASSYSAGGEEKLFF.

The chain carries TRBV27 and TRBJ2-7; 8 nucleotides align to TRBD2. The CDR3 sequence is 16 residues long. Trimming at V came to 6 bases and at J to 3 bases, leaving 13 bases not matched to a gene. The germline V gene encodes CDR1 MNHEY and CDR2 SMNVEV (reference sequence). The CDR3 coding sequence is TGTGCCAGCAGACGACCGGGACTAGGGAACTTCTACGAGCAGTACTTC. Translation: CASRRPGLGNFYEQYF.

This chain uses TRBV5-6 with TRBJ2-1; TRBD2 aligns across 9 bases. CDR3 length: 17 amino acids. From germline, CDR1 is SGHDT and CDR2 YYEEEE. The trim removed 0 bases at V and 7 bases at J, leaving 11 bases unmatched. CDR3 sequence (DNA): TGTGCCAGCAGCTTGGGTTCTGCGGGAGGGCCTTATAATGAGCAGTTCTTC. Residues: CASSLGSAGGPYNEQFF.

The chain uses TRBV5-1 and TRBJ2-7, with a possible D match to TRBD1 (5 bases). The CDR3 consists of 13 residues. Trimming left V 4 bases short and J 4 bases short, with 12 bases between. The V gene's germline CDR1 is SGHRS and CDR2 YFSETQ. This CDR3 is CASSTDTVYEQYF. The DNA for the CDR3 is TGCGCCAGCAGCACGGACACAGTATACGAGCAGTACTTC.

The chain carries TRBV2 and TRBJ2-5; 9 bases are a match to TRBD1. The CDR3 is made up of 14 amino acids. The germline gives CDR1 SNHLY, CDR2 FYNNEI. J lost 4 bases, V lost 6 bases, and 6 bases had no gene match. The CDR3 loop reads CASSWDRAGETQYF. CDR3 in DNA: TGTGCCAGCAGCTGGGACAGGGCCGGAGAGACCCAGTACTTC.